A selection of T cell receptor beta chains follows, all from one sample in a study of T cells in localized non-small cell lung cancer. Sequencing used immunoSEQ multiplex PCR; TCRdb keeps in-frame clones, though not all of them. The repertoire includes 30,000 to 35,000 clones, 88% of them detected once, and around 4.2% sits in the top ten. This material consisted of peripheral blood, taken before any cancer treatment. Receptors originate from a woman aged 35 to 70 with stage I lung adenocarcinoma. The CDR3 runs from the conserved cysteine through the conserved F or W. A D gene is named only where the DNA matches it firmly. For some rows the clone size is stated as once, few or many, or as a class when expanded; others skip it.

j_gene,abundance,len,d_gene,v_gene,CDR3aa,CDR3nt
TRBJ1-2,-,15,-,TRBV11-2,CASSLDKGSNYGYTF,TGTGCCAGCAGCTTAGATAAAGGGAGTAACTATGGCTACACCTTC
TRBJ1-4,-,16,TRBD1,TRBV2,CASSENRGIHNEKLFF,TGTGCCAGCAGTGAGAACAGGGGAATTCATAATGAAAAACTGTTTTTT
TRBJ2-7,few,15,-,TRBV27,CASSLSGGSSYEQYF,TGTGCCAGCAGTTTATCCGGTGGGAGCTCCTACGAGCAGTACTTC
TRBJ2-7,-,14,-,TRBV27,CASSLTFRNYEQYF,TGTGCCAGCAGTTTGACGTTCAGAAACTACGAGCAGTACTTC
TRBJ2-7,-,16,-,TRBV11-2,CASSPKTGPITYEQYF,TGTGCCAGCAGCCCGAAAACGGGACCTATTACCTACGAGCAGTACTTC
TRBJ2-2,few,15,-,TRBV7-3,CASSLVDRYTGELFF,TGTGCCAGCAGCTTGGTGGACAGATACACCGGGGAGCTGTTTTTT
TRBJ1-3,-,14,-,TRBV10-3,CAIMRAGTGNTIYF,TGTGCCATCATGAGAGCGGGAACTGGAAACACCATATATTTT
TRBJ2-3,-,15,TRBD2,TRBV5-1,CASSSLAGSTDTQYF,TGCGCCAGCAGCTCTCTAGCGGGAAGCACAGATACGCAGTATTTT
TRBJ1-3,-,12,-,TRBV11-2,CASRFSGNTIYF,TGTGCCAGCAGATTCTCTGGAAACACCATATATTTT
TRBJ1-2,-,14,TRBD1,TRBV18,CASSPGRGRDGYTF,TGTGCCAGCTCACCCGGGAGGGGGCGAGATGGCTACACCTTC
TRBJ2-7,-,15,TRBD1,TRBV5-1,CASSIPGTGGGEQYF,TGCGCCAGCAGCATTCCCGGGACAGGGGGCGGCGAGCAGTACTTC
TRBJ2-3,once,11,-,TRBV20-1,CSADHTDTQYF,TGCAGTGCGGACCACACAGATACGCAGTATTTT
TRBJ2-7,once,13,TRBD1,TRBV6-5,CASSPGQIYEQYF,TGTGCCAGCAGCCCGGGACAGATATACGAGCAGTACTTC
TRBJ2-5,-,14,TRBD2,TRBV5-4,CASSLAGGGETQYF,TGTGCCAGCAGCTTGGCGGGGGGAGGGGAGACCCAGTACTTC
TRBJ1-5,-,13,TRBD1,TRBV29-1,CSVQPGGKQPQHF,TGCAGCGTCCAACCAGGGGGCAAACAGCCCCAGCATTTT
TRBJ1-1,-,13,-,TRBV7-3,CASTQGMNTEAFF,TGTGCCAGTACACAGGGAATGAACACTGAAGCTTTCTTT
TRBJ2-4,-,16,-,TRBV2,CASSEFGTRPENIQYF,TGTGCCAGCAGTGAATTCGGGACTCGCCCCGAAAACATTCAGTACTTC